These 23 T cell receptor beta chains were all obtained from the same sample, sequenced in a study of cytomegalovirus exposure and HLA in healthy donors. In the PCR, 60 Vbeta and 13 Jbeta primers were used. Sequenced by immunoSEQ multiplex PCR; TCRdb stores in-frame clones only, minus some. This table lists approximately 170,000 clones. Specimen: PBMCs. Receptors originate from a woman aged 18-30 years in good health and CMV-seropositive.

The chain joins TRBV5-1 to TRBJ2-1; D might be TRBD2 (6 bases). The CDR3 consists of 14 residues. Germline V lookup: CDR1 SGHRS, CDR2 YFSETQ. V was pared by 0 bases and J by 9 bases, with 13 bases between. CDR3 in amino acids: CASSLELIGGEQFF. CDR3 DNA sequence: TGCGCCAGCAGCTTGGAACTCATCGGGGGTGAGCAGTTCTTC.

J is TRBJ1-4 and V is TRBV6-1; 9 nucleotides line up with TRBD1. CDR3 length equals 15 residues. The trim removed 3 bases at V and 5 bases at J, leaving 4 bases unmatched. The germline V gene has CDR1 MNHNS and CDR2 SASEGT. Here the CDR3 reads CASSDPGTGNEKLFF. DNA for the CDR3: TGTGCCAGCAGTGACCCCGGGACAGGGAATGAAAAACTGTTTTTT.

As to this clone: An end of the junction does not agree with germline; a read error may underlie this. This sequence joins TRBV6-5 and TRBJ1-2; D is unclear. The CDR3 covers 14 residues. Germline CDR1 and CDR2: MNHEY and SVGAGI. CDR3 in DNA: TGTGCCAGCAGAAGCGTCCACACAACCTATGGCTACGCCTTC. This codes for CASRSVHTTYGYAF.

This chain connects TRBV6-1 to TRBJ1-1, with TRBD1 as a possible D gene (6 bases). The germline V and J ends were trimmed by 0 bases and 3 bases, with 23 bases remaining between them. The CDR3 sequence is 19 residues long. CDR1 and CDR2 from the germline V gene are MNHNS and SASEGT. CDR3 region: CASSEALLTYRGADTEAFF. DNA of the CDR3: TGTGCCAGCAGTGAAGCGCTTCTAACCTACCGGGGGGCGGACACTGAAGCTTTCTTT.

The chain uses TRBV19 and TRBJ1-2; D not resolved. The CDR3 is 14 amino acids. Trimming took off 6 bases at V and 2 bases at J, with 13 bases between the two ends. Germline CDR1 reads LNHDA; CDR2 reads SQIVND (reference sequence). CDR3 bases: TGTGCCAGTAGACCCCGTGGGGAGAACTATGGCTACACCTTC. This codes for CASRPRGENYGYTF.

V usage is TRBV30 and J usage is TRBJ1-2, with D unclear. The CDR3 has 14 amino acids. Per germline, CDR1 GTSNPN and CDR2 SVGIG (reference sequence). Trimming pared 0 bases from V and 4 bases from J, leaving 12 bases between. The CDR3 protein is CAWSVSRWIYGYTF. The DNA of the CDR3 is TGTGCCTGGAGTGTATCCAGGTGGATCTATGGCTACACCTTC.

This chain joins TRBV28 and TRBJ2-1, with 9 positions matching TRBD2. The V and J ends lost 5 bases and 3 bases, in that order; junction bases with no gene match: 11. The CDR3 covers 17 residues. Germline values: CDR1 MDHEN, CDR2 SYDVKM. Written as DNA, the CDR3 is TGTGCCAGCAGTCACACTCCGGCGGGAGGGAACTACAATGAGCAGTTCTTC. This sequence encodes CASSHTPAGGNYNEQFF.

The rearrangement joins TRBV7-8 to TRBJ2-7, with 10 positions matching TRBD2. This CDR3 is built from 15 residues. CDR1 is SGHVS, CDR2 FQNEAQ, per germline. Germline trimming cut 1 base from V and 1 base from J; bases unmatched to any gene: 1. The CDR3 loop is CASSLGAGGSYEQYF. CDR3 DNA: TGTGCCAGCAGCTTAGGAGCGGGGGGGTCCTACGAGCAGTACTTC.

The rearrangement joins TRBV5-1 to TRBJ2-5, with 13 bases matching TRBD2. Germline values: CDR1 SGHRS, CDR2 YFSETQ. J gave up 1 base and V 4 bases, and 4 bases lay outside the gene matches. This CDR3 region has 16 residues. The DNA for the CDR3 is TGCGCCAGCAGCGGGGGACTAGCGGGGAGCCAAGAGACCCAGTACTTC. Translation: CASSGGLAGSQETQYF.

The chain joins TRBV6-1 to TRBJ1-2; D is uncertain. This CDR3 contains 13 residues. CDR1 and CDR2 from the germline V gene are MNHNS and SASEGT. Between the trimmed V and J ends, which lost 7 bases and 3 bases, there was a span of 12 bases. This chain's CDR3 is CASTVLSDYGYTF. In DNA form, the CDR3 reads TGTGCCAGCACCGTTCTCTCGGACTATGGCTACACCTTC.

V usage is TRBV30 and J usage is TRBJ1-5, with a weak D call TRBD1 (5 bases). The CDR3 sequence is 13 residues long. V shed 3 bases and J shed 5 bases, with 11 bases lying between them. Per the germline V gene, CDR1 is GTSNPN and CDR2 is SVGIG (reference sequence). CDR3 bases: TGTGCCTGGAGCCTTCGGGGGGATCAGCCCCAGCATTTT. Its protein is CAWSLRGDQPQHF.

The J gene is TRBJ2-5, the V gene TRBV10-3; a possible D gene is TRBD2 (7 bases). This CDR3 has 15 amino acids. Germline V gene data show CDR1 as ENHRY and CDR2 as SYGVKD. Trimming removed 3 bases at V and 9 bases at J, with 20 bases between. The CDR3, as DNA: TGTGCCATCAGTGATAGGCAGGGGAGCGGGACGTCCCAGTACTTC. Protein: CAISDRQGSGTSQYF.

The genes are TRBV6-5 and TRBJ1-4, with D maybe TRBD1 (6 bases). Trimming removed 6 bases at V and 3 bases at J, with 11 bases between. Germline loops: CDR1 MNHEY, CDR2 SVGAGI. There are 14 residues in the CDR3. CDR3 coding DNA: TGTGCCAGCAGCACAGGGATGGCTAATGAAAAACTGTTTTTT. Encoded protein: CASSTGMANEKLFF.

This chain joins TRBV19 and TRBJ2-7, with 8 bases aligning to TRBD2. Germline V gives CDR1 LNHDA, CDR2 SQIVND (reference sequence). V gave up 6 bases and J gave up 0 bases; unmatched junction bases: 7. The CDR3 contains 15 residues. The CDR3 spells CASRRGSGTSYEQYF. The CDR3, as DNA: TGTGCCAGTAGACGGGGTAGCGGGACCTCCTACGAGCAGTACTTC.

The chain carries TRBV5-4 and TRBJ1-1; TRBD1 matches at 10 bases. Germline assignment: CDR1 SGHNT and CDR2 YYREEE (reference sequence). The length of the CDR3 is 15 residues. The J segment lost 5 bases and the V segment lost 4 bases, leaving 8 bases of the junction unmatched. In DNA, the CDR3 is TGTGCCAGCAGCCTTCGACAGGGGGCTAGGACTGAAGCTTTCTTT. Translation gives CASSLRQGARTEAFF.

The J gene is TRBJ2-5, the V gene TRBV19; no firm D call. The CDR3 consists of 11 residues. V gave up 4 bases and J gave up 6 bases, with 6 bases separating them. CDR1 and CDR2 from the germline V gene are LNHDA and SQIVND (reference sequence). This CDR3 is CASSTRQTQYF. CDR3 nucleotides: TGTGCCAGTAGTACCAGGCAGACCCAGTACTTC.

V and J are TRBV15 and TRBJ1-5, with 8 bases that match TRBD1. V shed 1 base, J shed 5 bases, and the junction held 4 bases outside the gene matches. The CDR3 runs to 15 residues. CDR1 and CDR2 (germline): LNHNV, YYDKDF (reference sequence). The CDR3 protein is CATSRVDRGDQPQHF. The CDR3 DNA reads TGTGCCACCAGCAGAGTTGACAGGGGCGATCAGCCCCAGCATTTT. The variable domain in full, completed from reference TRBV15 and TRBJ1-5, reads DAMVIQNPRYQVTQFGKPVTLSCSQTLNHNVMYWYQQKSSQAPKLLFHYYDKDFNNEADTPDNFQSRRPNTSFCFLDIRSPGLGDTAMYLCATSRVDRGDQPQHFGDGTRLSIL.

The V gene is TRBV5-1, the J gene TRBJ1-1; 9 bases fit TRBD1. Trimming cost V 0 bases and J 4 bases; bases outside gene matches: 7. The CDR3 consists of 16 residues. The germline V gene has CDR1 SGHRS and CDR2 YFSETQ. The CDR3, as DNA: TGCGCCAGCAGCTTGGCGGGGACAGGGTATGTCACTGAAGCTTTCTTT. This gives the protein CASSLAGTGYVTEAFF.

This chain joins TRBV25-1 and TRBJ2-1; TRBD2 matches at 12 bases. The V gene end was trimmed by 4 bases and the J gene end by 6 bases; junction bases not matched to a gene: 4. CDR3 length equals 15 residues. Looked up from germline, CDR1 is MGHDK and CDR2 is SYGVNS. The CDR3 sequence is CASSGRLAGVNEQFF. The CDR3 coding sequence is TGTGCCAGCAGTGGCAGACTAGCGGGAGTCAATGAGCAGTTCTTC. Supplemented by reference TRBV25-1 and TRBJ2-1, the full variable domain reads EADIYQTPRYLVIGTGKKITLECSQTMGHDKMYWYQQDPGMELHLIHYSYGVNSTEKGDLSSESTVSRIRTEHFPLTLESARPSHTSQYLCASSGRLAGVNEQFFGPGTRLTVL.

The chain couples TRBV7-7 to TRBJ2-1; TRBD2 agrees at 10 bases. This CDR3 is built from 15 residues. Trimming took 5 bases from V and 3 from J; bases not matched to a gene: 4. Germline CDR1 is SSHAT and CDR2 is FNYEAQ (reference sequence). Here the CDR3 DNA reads TGTGCCAGCAGCCCTAGGACTAGCGGCTACAATGAGCAGTTCTTC. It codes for CASSPRTSGYNEQFF.

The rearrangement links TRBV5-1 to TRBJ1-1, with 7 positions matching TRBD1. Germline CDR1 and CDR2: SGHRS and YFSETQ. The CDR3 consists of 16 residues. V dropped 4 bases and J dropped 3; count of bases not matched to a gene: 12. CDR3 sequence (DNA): TGCGCCAGCAGCACCACCGAGGGACAGATATACACTGAAGCTTTCTTT. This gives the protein CASSTTEGQIYTEAFF.

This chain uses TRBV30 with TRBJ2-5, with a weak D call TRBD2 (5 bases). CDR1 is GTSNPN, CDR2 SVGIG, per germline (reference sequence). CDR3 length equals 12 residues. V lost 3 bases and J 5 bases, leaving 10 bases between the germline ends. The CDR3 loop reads CAWSGISETQYF. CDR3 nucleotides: TGTGCCTGGAGCGGGATATCGGAGACCCAGTACTTC.

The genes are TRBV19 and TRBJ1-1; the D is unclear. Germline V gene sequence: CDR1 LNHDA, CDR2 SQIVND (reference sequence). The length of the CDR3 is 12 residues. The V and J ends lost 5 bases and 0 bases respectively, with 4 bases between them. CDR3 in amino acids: CASSYMNTEAFF. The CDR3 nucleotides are TGTGCCAGTAGTTATATGAACACTGAAGCTTTCTTT.